This passage covers 31 T cell receptor beta chains from one sample sequenced in a study of T cell responses to AZD1222 COVID-19 vaccine. Sequenced by immunoSEQ multiplex PCR; TCRdb stores in-frame clones only, minus some. The table has under 200,000 clones, around 94% seen once. This material consisted of peripheral blood, taken on day 0 of AZD1222 vaccination. These receptors originate from an adult in good health.

J is TRBJ1-1 and V is TRBV5-1, with D maybe TRBD1 (6 bases). The CDR3 sequence is 14 residues long. Trimming took 0 bases from V and 4 from J, leaving 10 bases between them. Germline V lookup: CDR1 SGHRS, CDR2 YFSETQ. DNA for the CDR3: TGCGCCAGCAGCTTGGACAGGGTGGTCACTGAAGCTTTCTTT. Encoded protein: CASSLDRVVTEAFF.

The V call is TRBV19, the J call TRBJ1-1; unclear D gene. There are 12 residues in the CDR3. Per germline, CDR1 LNHDA and CDR2 SQIVND (reference sequence). Trimming removed 3 bases at V and 7 bases at J, with 9 bases between. CDR3 loop: CASSIAFGEAFF. In nucleotides, the CDR3 is TGTGCCAGTAGTATCGCCTTCGGTGAAGCTTTCTTT.

The rearrangement uses TRBV20-1 and TRBJ1-1; D remains ambiguous. There are 11 residues in the CDR3. V lost 0 bases and J 5 bases, leaving 4 bases between the germline ends. Germline loops: CDR1 DFQATT, CDR2 SNEGSKA (reference sequence). The CDR3 DNA is TGCAGTGCTAGAGAAAAAACTGAAGCTTTCTTT. It is translated as CSAREKTEAFF.

V and J are TRBV7-9 and TRBJ1-4, with a possible D match to TRBD1 (5 bases). CDR1 is SEHNR and CDR2 is FQNEAQ in the germline V gene (reference sequence). V lost 0 bases, J lost 6 bases, and 17 bases lay in between. The CDR3 consists of 17 residues. The CDR3 is CASSLALWGAKDEKLFF. CDR3 in DNA: TGTGCCAGCAGCTTAGCCCTATGGGGCGCGAAGGATGAAAAACTGTTTTTT.

The V gene is TRBV6-6, the J gene TRBJ1-3; 7 positions agree with TRBD1. CDR3 length: 13 amino acids. V shed 6 bases, J shed 11 bases, and the junction held 10 bases outside the gene matches. CDR1 MNHNY and CDR2 SVGAGI come from the germline V gene (reference sequence). CDR3 DNA: TGTGCCAGCAGACCGGGACAGAGGTTTCCCATATATTTT. Its translation: CASRPGQRFPIYF.

This chain links TRBV27 with TRBJ2-5; D remains unclear. The CDR3 has 14 amino acids. V dropped 3 bases and J dropped 5 bases, with 13 bases sitting between them. In germline, CDR1 is MNHEY, CDR2 SMNVEV (reference sequence). The CDR3 coding sequence is TGTGCCAGCAGTTTTAGGCCAAGCAGGGAGACCCAGTACTTC. This translates into CASSFRPSRETQYF.

The J gene is TRBJ2-1, the V gene TRBV12-3 or TRBV12-4; 7 bases line up with TRBD1. The CDR3 extends over 11 amino acids. Trimming removed 3 bases from V and 14 bases from J; junction bases left unmatched: 4. The CDR3 region has the DNA TGTGCCAGCAGTTTTGGGGACAGAGAGTTCTTC. Amino acid sequence: CASSFGDREFF.

This clone was seen more than once but under ten times. The chain recombines TRBV28 with TRBJ1-5; D is ambiguous. The length of the CDR3 is 14 residues. Looked up from germline, CDR1 is MDHEN and CDR2 is SYDVKM. V lost 6 bases and J 2 bases, leaving 11 bases between the germline ends. This chain's CDR3 is CASRDLAGNQPQHF. Here the CDR3 DNA reads TGTGCCAGCAGGGACTTGGCCGGCAATCAGCCCCAGCATTTT.

The genes are TRBV10-2 and TRBJ1-4; possible D gene TRBD1, 6 bases. Germline V gene sequence: CDR1 WSHSY, CDR2 SAAADI. Trimming stripped 8 bases from V and 4 bases from J, with 14 bases between. The CDR3 runs 14 residues. This CDR3 is CASGNGGLNEKLFF. The CDR3 DNA is TGCGCCAGCGGAAACGGGGGCCTTAATGAAAAACTGTTTTTT.

The chain uses TRBV5-4 and TRBJ1-1; 7 positions agree with TRBD1. The CDR3 covers 16 residues. Per the germline V gene, CDR1 is SGHNT and CDR2 is YYREEE (reference sequence). With 7 bases clipped from V and 0 bases from J, the junction kept 12 bases outside the gene matches. The CDR3 coding sequence is TGTGCCAGCGCTCTTAGGTCCAGGGGGATGAACACTGAAGCTTTCTTT. Translated: CASALRSRGMNTEAFF.

This clone was recorded once. V and J are TRBV27 and TRBJ2-7, with D possibly called TRBD1 or TRBD2 (5 bases each). The CDR3 has 13 amino acids. Deletions cut 7 bases from V and 3 bases from J, with 13 bases between. Germline loops: CDR1 MNHEY, CDR2 SMNVEV (reference sequence). For the CDR3, the DNA is TGTGCCAGCAAGGGTCGGGACCACTACGAGCAGTACTTC. Protein sequence: CASKGRDHYEQYF.

The chain uses TRBV7-9 and TRBJ1-1, with D hard to call. V was shortened by 5 bases and J by 1 base, with 14 bases between the two germline ends. This CDR3 has 15 residues. Germline values: CDR1 SEHNR, CDR2 FQNEAQ (reference sequence). The CDR3 is CASSPGNTWNTEAFF. Here the CDR3 DNA reads TGTGCCAGCAGCCCAGGAAATACGTGGAACACTGAAGCTTTCTTT.

The chain employs TRBV29-1 and TRBJ1-3, with D possibly TRBD1 on 6 matching bases. The CDR3 extends over 13 amino acids. The germline CDR1 and CDR2 sequences are SQVTM and ANQGSEA. Trimming took off 5 bases at V and 4 bases at J, with 12 bases between the two ends. The CDR3 sequence: CSVILTGGNTIYF. DNA for the CDR3: TGCAGCGTTATTTTGACAGGAGGAAACACCATATATTTT.

The chain combines TRBV20-1 with TRBJ2-1; D is undetermined. Trimming removed 7 bases from V and 8 bases from J, with 3 bases in between. The CDR3 has 8 residues. Germline CDR1 reads DFQATT; CDR2 reads SNEGSKA (reference sequence). The CDR3 nucleotides are TGCAGTGACCATGAGCAGTTCTTC. It encodes CSDHEQFF.

This clone came up once. The J gene is TRBJ1-2, the V gene TRBV7-3, with D perhaps TRBD1 (5 bases). Germline assignment: CDR1 SGHTA and CDR2 FQGTGA. The CDR3 sequence is 11 residues long. V dropped 9 bases and J dropped 4 bases, with 9 bases sitting between them. CDR3 DNA: TGTGCCAGTGGGACGGTCTATGGCTACACCTTC. It yields the protein CASGTVYGYTF. The full variable domain, its missing parts supplied by reference TRBV7-3 and TRBJ1-2, is GAGVSQTPSNKVTEKGKYVELRCDPISGHTALYWYRQSLGQGPEFLIYFQGTGAADDSGLPNDRFFAVRPEGSVSTLKIQRTERGDSAVYLCASGTVYGYTFGSGTRLTVV.

The chain is built from TRBV21-1 and TRBJ1-1; the D call TRBD1 from the table was never checked on the DNA. TRBV21-1 is a pseudogene segment. The CDR3 extends over 19 amino acids. CDR3 coding DNA: TGTGCCAGCAAGATCCGCGGTCACTGGGCAGGGACAATGAACACTGAAGCTTTCTTT. Translating it yields CASKIRGHWAGTMNTEAFF.

The gene calls are TRBV5-1 and TRBJ2-5, with D perhaps matching TRBD2 (6 bases). Trimming stripped 4 bases from V and 0 bases from J, with 16 bases between. The CDR3 is 16 residues long. CDR1 is SGHRS, CDR2 YFSETQ, per germline. CDR3 amino acids: CASSVRGLGYQETQYF. CDR3 coding DNA: TGCGCCAGCAGCGTAAGGGGACTGGGGTACCAAGAGACCCAGTACTTC. The full variable domain, its missing parts supplied by reference TRBV5-1 and TRBJ2-5, is KAGVTQTPRYLIKTRGQQVTLSCSPISGHRSVSWYQQTPGQGLQFLFEYFSETQRNKGNFPGRFSGRQFSNSRSEMNVSTLELGDSALYLCASSVRGLGYQETQYFGPGTRLLVL.

The V call is TRBV10-3, the J call TRBJ1-1; maybe TRBD1 (5 bases). Trimming removed 9 bases from V and 12 bases from J, with 20 bases in between. CDR1 and CDR2 (germline): ENHRY, SYGVKD. This CDR3 has 12 amino acids. For the CDR3, the DNA is TGTGCCATAGGAACCGGGACCTACATACCTTTCTTT. This gives the protein CAIGTGTYIPFF.

V is TRBV3-1 (or the pseudogene TRBV3-2) and J is TRBJ1-4; possibly TRBD1 for D (6 bases). The CDR3 length is 16 residues. In germline, CDR1 is LGHDT, CDR2 YNNKEL (reference sequence). V was shortened by 1 base and J by 7 bases, with 16 bases between the two germline ends. The CDR3 protein is CASSQAYTGRSEKLFF. CDR3 nucleotide sequence: TGTGCCAGCAGCCAAGCTTATACAGGGAGGAGTGAAAAACTGTTTTTT.

The table lists this clone with a count of one. This rearrangement joins TRBV3-1 (or the pseudogene TRBV3-2) to TRBJ2-2; D ambiguous. The CDR3 spans 12 residues. Trimming removed 5 bases from V and 5 bases from J, with 6 bases in between. CDR1 is LGHDT and CDR2 is YNNKEL in the germline V gene (reference sequence). For the CDR3, the DNA is TGTGCCAGCAGCATATATACCGGGGAGCTGTTTTTT. It codes for CASSIYTGELFF.

The V call is TRBV27, the J call TRBJ2-1; 8 nucleotides line up with TRBD2. The germline gives CDR1 MNHEY, CDR2 SMNVEV (reference sequence). This CDR3 is built from 19 residues. The V segment lost 7 bases and the J segment 4 bases; nucleotides outside the gene matches: 21. The CDR3 coding sequence is TGTGCCAGCACCTCCCGGGGGGGGGAGTGGAGGTTCGGGTACAATGAGCAGTTCTTC. Its protein product is CASTSRGGEWRFGYNEQFF.

The chain has TRBV5-5 and TRBJ2-2; D possibly corresponds to TRBD2 (5 bases). The V and J ends lost 3 bases and 3 bases respectively, with 6 bases between them. Germline V lookup: CDR1 SGHKS, CDR2 YYEKEE (reference sequence). The CDR3 totals 13 residues. The CDR3 sequence is CASSWRDTGELFF. The CDR3 DNA reads as TGTGCCAGCAGCTGGCGGGACACCGGGGAGCTGTTTTTT.

The J gene is TRBJ1-2, the V gene TRBV6-5; D possibly corresponds to TRBD1 (5 bases). The CDR3 has 14 residues. CDR1 is MNHEY and CDR2 is SVGAGI in the germline V gene. The V gene lost 2 bases and the J gene lost 4 bases, with 11 bases spanning the gap. The CDR3 sequence: CASSYTGPGYGYTF. For the CDR3, the DNA is TGTGCCAGCAGTTACACGGGGCCTGGCTATGGCTACACCTTC.

The chain recombines TRBV12-3 or TRBV12-4 with TRBJ2-3, with no clear D. The ends were cut back, 6 bases at V and 5 bases at J, with 9 bases in the middle. CDR3 length: 12 amino acids. The CDR3 is CASRADGDTQYF. The CDR3 bases are TGTGCCAGCAGGGCCGATGGAGATACGCAGTATTTT.

V and J are TRBV9 and TRBJ2-6, with D perhaps matching TRBD2 (5 bases). Trimming shortened V by 0 bases and J by 1 base, and 14 bases separated the two germline ends. CDR1 is SGDLS and CDR2 is YYNGEE in the germline V gene. The CDR3 is 18 residues long. CDR3 region: CASSVGPGRVSGANVLTF. CDR3 coding DNA: TGTGCCAGCAGCGTAGGTCCGGGAAGAGTTTCTGGGGCCAACGTCCTGACTTTC.

The CDR3 loop is CASSSLGSYTF. CDR3 bases: TGTGCCAGCAGTTCACTTGGGAGCTACACCTTC. V and J are TRBV5-4 and TRBJ1-2; D is uncertain. With 5 bases removed from V and 9 bases from J, the gap between germline ends came to 11 bases. CDR3 length: 11 amino acids. CDR1 is SGHNT, CDR2 YYREEE, per germline (reference sequence).

This clone was seen more than once but under ten times. The chain employs TRBV7-2 and TRBJ2-7; D is possibly TRBD2 (5 bases). V lost 4 bases and J lost 7, with 14 bases in between. The CDR3 extends over 13 amino acids. Germline-derived CDR1 and CDR2 are SGHTA and FQGNSA. The CDR3 DNA reads TGTGCCAGCAGCTCGGGGAGCGGTAGGGAGCAGTACTTC. It yields the protein CASSSGSGREQYF. Using reference TRBV7-2 and TRBJ2-7 for the parts outside the CDR3, the full variable domain is GAGVSQSPSNKVTEKGKDVELRCDPISGHTALYWYRQSLGQGLEFLIYFQGNSAPDKSGLPSDRFSAERTGGSVSTLTIQRTQQEDSAVYLCASSSGSGREQYFGPGTRLTVT.

V gene TRBV28 combines with J gene TRBJ1-2; tentatively, D is TRBD1 (5 bases). Trimming pared 4 bases from V and 4 bases from J, leaving 10 bases between. Germline V gives CDR1 MDHEN, CDR2 SYDVKM. The CDR3 has 13 amino acids. The DNA for the CDR3 is TGTGCCAGCAGTTCGACAGCGCTCTATGGCTACACCTTC. This sequence encodes CASSSTALYGYTF.

The rearrangement links TRBV19 to TRBJ2-2, with D perhaps TRBD1 (5 bases). Per germline, CDR1 LNHDA and CDR2 SQIVND (reference sequence). This CDR3 is 12 amino acids long. Trimming left V 5 bases short and J 5 bases short, with 6 bases between. CDR3 sequence (DNA): TGTGCCAGTAGTCGACAGACCGGGGAGCTGTTTTTT. Protein: CASSRQTGELFF.

V usage is TRBV7-9 and J usage is TRBJ2-5; 8 bases map to TRBD1. Germline trimming cut 7 bases from V and 3 bases from J; bases unmatched to any gene: 10. CDR1 SEHNR and CDR2 FQNEAQ come from the germline V gene (reference sequence). The CDR3 spans 15 residues. The CDR3 DNA is TGTGCCAGCACCGAACTGAGGGGACAGGAAGAGACCCAGTACTTC. This gives the protein CASTELRGQEETQYF.

V and J are TRBV29-1 and TRBJ1-1; 7 bases agree with TRBD1. This CDR3 is 11 amino acids long. Losses at the gene ends were 6 bases for V and 8 bases for J; bases not matched to a gene: 6. The V gene's germline CDR1 is SQVTM and CDR2 ANQGSEA. In DNA, the CDR3 is TGCAGCGTCGGGGGGGACAGCGAAGCTTTCTTT. Protein sequence: CSVGGDSEAFF.